This T cell receptor beta chain was captured by sequencing in a study of blood T cell repertoires in COVID-19. V shed 3 bases and J 4 bases; nucleotides not matched to a gene: 9. The CDR3 has 18 residues. Germline assignment: CDR1 MGHRA and CDR2 YSYEKL. Original processing methods: The authors estimated nucleated cell counts from reference gene primer amplification. Some clones are missing from TCRdb's copy, which holds only in-frame ones; the method was immunoSEQ multiplex PCR. The V and J calls and the clone size are those of that table, but D and trimming were determined from the DNA. Among about 430,000 clones, roughly 90% were seen once, and the ten largest hold 0.95% to 1%. Recruitment covered 20 to 25 US areas and drew participants whose ages spanned 18 to 89 years. Participants' reported clinical history set cohort assignment.

The TCR was taken from a woman aged 30 to 39 with acute COVID-19. This chain joins TRBV4-1 and TRBJ1-4; 12 bases match TRBD1. The material sequenced was PBMCs or T cells enriched from blood (not recorded which). CDR3 sequence: CASSHPGTGGQDNEKLFF. CDR3 in DNA: TGCGCCAGCAGCCACCCCGGGACAGGGGGCCAGGATAATGAAAAACTGTTTTTT.